What follows describes a single T cell receptor beta chain. The antigen remains undetermined. The source of the sample is a study of post-analysis software for immune sequencing data. Built from TCR beta cDNA, the libraries had unique molecular identifiers in them. TCRdb reprocessed the PCR reads via MiXCR and lists one record per CDR3 protein. The sample records some 800,000 distinct CDR3 sequences, under 60% being singletons. The study, taken as a whole, reports: Higher frequency in patients than in controls was seen for 5 or 6 TRBV segments, with TRBV5-6, TRBV5-1 and TRBV20-1 among them. Multiple sclerosis patients had significantly lower normalized Chao1 diversity than controls. Samples from a shared batch, those prepared together, strongly co-clustered by F measure.

Germline loops: CDR1 SGDLS, CDR2 YYNGEE. V was trimmed by 0 bases and J by 6 bases, leaving 12 bases between them. This CDR3 spans 14 amino acids. The V gene is TRBV9, the J gene TRBJ1-2, with D perhaps matching TRBD1 (5 bases). Sequencing was carried out using blood. This clonotype originated in a girl under 18 with multiple sclerosis. The CDR3 coding sequence is TGTGCCAGCAGCGTAGGGAGGGGAGGGGATGGCTACACCTTC. It specifies CASSVGRGGDGYTF.